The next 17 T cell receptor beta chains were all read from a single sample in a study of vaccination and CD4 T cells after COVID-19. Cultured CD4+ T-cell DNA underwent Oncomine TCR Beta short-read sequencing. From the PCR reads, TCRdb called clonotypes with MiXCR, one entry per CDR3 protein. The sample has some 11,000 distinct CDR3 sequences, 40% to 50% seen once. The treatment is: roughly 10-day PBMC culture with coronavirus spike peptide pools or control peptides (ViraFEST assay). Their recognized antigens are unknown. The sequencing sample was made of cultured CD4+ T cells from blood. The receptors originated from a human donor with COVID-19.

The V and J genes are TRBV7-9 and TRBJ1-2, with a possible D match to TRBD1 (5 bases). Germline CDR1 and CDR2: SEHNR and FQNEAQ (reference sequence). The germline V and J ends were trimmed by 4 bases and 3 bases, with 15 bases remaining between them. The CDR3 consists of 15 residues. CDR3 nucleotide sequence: TGTGCCAGCAGCTCGTACCAGGGTGATGACTATGGCTACACCTTC. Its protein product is CASSSYQGDDYGYTF.

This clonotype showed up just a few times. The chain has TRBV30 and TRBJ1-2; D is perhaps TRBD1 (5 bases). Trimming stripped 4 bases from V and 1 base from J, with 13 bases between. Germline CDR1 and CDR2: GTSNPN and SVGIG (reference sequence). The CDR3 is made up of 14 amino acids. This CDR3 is CAWTALGGNYGYTF. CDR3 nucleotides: TGTGCCTGGACCGCCCTGGGGGGTAACTATGGCTACACCTTC.

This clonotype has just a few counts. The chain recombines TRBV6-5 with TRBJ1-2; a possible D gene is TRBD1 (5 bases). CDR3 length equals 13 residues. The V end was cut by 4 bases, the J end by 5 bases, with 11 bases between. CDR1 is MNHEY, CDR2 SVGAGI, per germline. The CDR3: CASSSWGVYGYTF. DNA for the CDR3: TGTGCCAGCAGTTCCTGGGGCGTGTATGGCTACACCTTC.

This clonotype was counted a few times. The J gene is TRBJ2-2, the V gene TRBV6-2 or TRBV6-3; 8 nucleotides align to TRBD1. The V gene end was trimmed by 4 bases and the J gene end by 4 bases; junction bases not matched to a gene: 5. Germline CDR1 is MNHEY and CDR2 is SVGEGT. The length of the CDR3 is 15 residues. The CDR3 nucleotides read TGTGCCAGCAGTTTTCAGGGGGCCAGCACCGGGGAGCTGTTTTTT. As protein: CASSFQGASTGELFF.

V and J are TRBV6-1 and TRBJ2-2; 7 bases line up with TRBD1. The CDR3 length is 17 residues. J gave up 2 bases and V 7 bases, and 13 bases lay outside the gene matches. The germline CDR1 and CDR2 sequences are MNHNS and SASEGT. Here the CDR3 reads CASTRFGRDSNTGELFF. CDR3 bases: TGTGCCAGCACTCGATTTGGCCGGGACAGCAACACCGGGGAGCTGTTTTTT.

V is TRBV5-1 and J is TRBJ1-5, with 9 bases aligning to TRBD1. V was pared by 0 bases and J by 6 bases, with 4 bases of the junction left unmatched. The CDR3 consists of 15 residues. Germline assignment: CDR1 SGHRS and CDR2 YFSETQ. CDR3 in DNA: TGCGCCAGCAGCTTGGGGACAGGGGATATTCAGCCCCAGCATTTT. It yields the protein CASSLGTGDIQPQHF.

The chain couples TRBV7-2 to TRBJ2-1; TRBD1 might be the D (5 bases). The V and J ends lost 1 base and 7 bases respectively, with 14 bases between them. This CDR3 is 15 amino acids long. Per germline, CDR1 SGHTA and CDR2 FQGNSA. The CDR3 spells CASSLVRTRENEQFF. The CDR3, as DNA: TGTGCCAGCAGCTTAGTTAGGACACGAGAAAATGAGCAGTTCTTC.

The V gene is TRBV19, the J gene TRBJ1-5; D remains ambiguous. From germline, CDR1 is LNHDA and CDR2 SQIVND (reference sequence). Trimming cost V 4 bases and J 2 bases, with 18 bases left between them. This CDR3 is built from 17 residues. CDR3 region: CASSTVGRPRGNQPQHF. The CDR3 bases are TGTGCCAGTAGTACAGTTGGCCGCCCTCGGGGCAATCAGCCCCAGCATTTT.

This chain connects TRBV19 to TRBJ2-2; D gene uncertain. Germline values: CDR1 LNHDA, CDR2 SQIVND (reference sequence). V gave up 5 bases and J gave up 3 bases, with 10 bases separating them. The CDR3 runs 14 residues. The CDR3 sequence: CASSLAPHTGELFF. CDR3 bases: TGTGCCAGTAGTCTGGCGCCGCACACCGGGGAGCTGTTTTTT.

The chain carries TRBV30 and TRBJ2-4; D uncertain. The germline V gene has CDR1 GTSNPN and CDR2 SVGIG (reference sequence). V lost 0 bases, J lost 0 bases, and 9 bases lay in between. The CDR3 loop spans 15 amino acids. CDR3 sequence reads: CAWSVGQTAKNIQYF. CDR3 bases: TGTGCCTGGAGTGTAGGCCAGACAGCCAAAAACATTCAGTACTTC.

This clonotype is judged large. In DNA form, the CDR3 reads TGTGCCACCAGTGATTTTAACCGGGGCACGAACACCGGGGAGCTGTTTTTT. Its protein product is CATSDFNRGTNTGELFF. The chain couples TRBV24-1 to TRBJ2-2; D is perhaps TRBD1 or TRBD2 (5 bases each). The V and J ends lost 1 base and 0 bases respectively, with 11 bases between them. Germline CDR1 and CDR2: KGHDR and SFDVKD. CDR3 size: 17 residues.

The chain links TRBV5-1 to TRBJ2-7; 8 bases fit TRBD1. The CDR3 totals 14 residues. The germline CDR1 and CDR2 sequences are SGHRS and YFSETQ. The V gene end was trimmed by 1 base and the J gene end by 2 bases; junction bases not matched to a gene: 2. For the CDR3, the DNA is TGCGCCAGCAGCTTGACGGGACAGGCCTACGAGCAGTACTTC. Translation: CASSLTGQAYEQYF. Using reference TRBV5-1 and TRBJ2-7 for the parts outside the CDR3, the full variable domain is KAGVTQTPRYLIKTRGQQVTLSCSPISGHRSVSWYQQTPGQGLQFLFEYFSETQRNKGNFPGRFSGRQFSNSRSEMNVSTLELGDSALYLCASSLTGQAYEQYFGPGTRLTVT.

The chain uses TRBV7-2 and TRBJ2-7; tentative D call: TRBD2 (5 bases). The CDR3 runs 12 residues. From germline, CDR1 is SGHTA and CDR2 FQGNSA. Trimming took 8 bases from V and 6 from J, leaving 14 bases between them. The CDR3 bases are TGTGCCAGCGGACTCCGGGTTAGCGAGCAGTACTTC. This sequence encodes CASGLRVSEQYF. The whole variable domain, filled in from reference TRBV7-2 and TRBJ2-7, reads GAGVSQSPSNKVTEKGKDVELRCDPISGHTALYWYRQSLGQGLEFLIYFQGNSAPDKSGLPSDRFSAERTGGSVSTLTIQRTQQEDSAVYLCASGLRVSEQYFGPGTRLTVT.

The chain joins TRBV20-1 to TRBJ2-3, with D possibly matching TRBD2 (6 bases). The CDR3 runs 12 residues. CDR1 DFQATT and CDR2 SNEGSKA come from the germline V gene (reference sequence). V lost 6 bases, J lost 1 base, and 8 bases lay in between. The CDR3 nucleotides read TGCAGTGCCGGCGGGGGCACAGATACGCAGTATTTT. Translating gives CSAGGGTDTQYF.

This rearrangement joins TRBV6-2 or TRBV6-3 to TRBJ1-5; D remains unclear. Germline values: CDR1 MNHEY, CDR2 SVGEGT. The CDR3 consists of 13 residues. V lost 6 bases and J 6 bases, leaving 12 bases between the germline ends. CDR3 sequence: CASRSLIRQPQHF. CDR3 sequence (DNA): TGTGCCAGCAGGTCGCTTATCCGTCAGCCCCAGCATTTT.

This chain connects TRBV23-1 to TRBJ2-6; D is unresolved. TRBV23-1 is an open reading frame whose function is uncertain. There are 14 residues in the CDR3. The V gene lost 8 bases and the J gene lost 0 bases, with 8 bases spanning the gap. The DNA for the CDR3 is TGCGCCAGCGCCGTCTGCTCTGGGGCCAACGTCCTGACTTTC. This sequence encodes CASAVCSGANVLTF.

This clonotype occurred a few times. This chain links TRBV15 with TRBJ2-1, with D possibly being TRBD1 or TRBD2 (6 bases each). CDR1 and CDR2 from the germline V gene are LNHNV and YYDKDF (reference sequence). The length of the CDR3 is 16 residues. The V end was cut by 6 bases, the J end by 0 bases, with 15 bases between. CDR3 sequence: CATSPGAPSSYNEQFF. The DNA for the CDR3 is TGTGCCACCAGTCCGGGGGCCCCCAGCTCCTACAATGAGCAGTTCTTC.